Here is one TCR beta chain with its context. What it binds is unknown. This sample was taken from a study of OX40 agonist ivuxolimab in advanced cancers. Study-level information: The patients got ivuxolimab, which is an agonistic anti-OX40 (CD134) antibody. Overall study findings and caveats: The work left the antigen specificity of expanded peripheral T cells undetermined.

V trimming: 0 bases; J trimming: 6 bases; junction bases outside the gene matches: 5. CDR3 length equals 14 residues. CDR1 and CDR2 (germline): SGHRS, YFSETQ. The repertoire was sequenced with immunoSEQ multiplex PCR; TCRdb's copy has only in-frame clones and lacks some. Among 75,000 to 80,000 clones listed, about 93% were seen once. V usage is TRBV5-1 and J usage is TRBJ2-7; 8 nucleotides agree with TRBD1. This sequence was found in an adult with an advanced solid tumor such as melanoma, head and neck, liver or kidney cancer. Material: CD4+ or CD8+ T cells sorted from blood, obtained in a trial of the OX40 agonist ivuxolimab. The CDR3 coding sequence is TGCGCCAGCAGCTTGGGGACAGGGCCAAGCGAGCAGTACTTC. It translates to CASSLGTGPSEQYF.